The 25 T cell receptor beta chains below all came from one sample that was sequenced in a study of blood T cell repertoires in COVID-19. Clones were read by immunoSEQ multiplex PCR, and TCRdb kept only the in-frame ones, dropping some. The sample consists of roughly 150,000 clones, 85% to 90% of them appearing once. Sample: peripheral blood. The source of these receptors is a woman in her 70s with COVID-19, enrolled during active disease.

The rearrangement uses TRBV5-4 and TRBJ2-5; D is possibly TRBD2 (7 bases). Trimming removed 4 bases from V and 9 bases from J, with 16 bases in between. Germline CDR1 is SGHNT and CDR2 is YYREEE (reference sequence). This CDR3 region has 13 residues. The CDR3 nucleotides read TGTGCCAGCAGCCGACTGGAAGGGGGGGCCCAGTACTTC. This codes for CASSRLEGGAQYF.

This clone was seen once. CDR3 sequence reads: CASSSGLAGSADTQYF. The CDR3 bases are TGTGCCAGCTCGTCGGGACTAGCGGGGAGCGCAGATACGCAGTATTTT. V gene TRBV18 combines with J gene TRBJ2-3; 13 bases match TRBD2. This CDR3 contains 16 residues. CDR1 KGHSH and CDR2 LQKENI come from the germline V gene. V was clipped by 6 bases and J by 4 bases; unmatched bases: 7.

The J gene is TRBJ2-7, the V gene TRBV28; 7 nucleotides agree with TRBD1. V was pared by 5 bases and J by 3 bases, with 13 bases of the junction left unmatched. The CDR3 is 16 amino acids. CDR1 is MDHEN, CDR2 SYDVKM, per germline. CDR3 sequence: CASSGTAAKGYYEQYF. In DNA, the CDR3 is TGTGCCAGCAGTGGGACAGCCGCCAAGGGGTACTACGAGCAGTACTTC.

The chain employs TRBV3-1 (or the pseudogene TRBV3-2) and TRBJ2-3; D is unclear. Per the germline V gene, CDR1 is LGHDT and CDR2 is YNNKEL (reference sequence). Deletions cut 2 bases from V and 6 bases from J, with 12 bases between. This CDR3 region has 14 residues. This chain's CDR3 is CASSQRLATDTQYF. In DNA, the CDR3 is TGTGCCAGCAGCCAACGCTTAGCCACGGATACGCAGTATTTT.

The rearrangement links TRBV2 to TRBJ1-2, with TRBD1 matching over 8 bases. Looked up from germline, CDR1 is SNHLY and CDR2 is FYNNEI. This CDR3 comprises 14 residues. V trimming: 6 bases; J trimming: 9 bases; junction bases outside the gene matches: 12. The CDR3 nucleotides read TGTGCCAGCAGACCCGACAGGGGTCGCATGAGCTACACCTTC. This gives the protein CASRPDRGRMSYTF.

V is TRBV11-3 and J is TRBJ2-3, with 9 bases matching TRBD1. Germline CDR1 SGHNT, CDR2 YENEEA. V lost 3 bases to trimming and J lost 1 base; unmatched junction nucleotides: 2. The CDR3 is made up of 15 amino acids. The CDR3 sequence: CASSFRTGGTDTQYF. The CDR3 region has the DNA TGTGCCAGCAGCTTTCGGACAGGGGGCACAGATACGCAGTATTTT. Full variable domain (outside the CDR3, taken from reference TRBV11-3 and TRBJ2-3): EAGVVQSPRYKIIEKKQPVAFWCNPISGHNTLYWYLQNLGQGPELLIRYENEEAVDDSQLPKDRFSAERLKGVDSTLKIQPAELGDSAVYLCASSFRTGGTDTQYFGPGTRLTVL.

The chain links TRBV7-9 to TRBJ2-7, with 8 bases fitting TRBD1. CDR1 and CDR2 from the germline V gene are SEHNR and FQNEAQ (reference sequence). This CDR3 has 14 amino acids. V was pared by 4 bases and J by 6 bases, with 8 bases of the junction left unmatched. For the CDR3, the DNA is TGTGCCAGCAGCTCACTGGCCAGGGGGCTCGAGCAGTACTTC. Its translation: CASSSLARGLEQYF.

This chain joins TRBV5-1 and TRBJ1-6; TRBD1 matches at 7 bases. CDR1 and CDR2 from the germline V gene are SGHRS and YFSETQ. After removal of 1 base from V and 7 bases from J, the junction contained 11 bases not matched to a gene. The CDR3 loop spans 17 amino acids. The CDR3 sequence: CASSLTSKGAPNSPLHF. CDR3 in DNA: TGCGCCAGCAGCTTGACTAGTAAGGGGGCCCCGAATTCACCCCTCCACTTT.

The chain recombines TRBV19 with TRBJ2-5; D is uncertain. The length of the CDR3 is 13 residues. Trimming removed 4 bases at V and 1 base at J, with 7 bases between. Germline V gene data show CDR1 as LNHDA and CDR2 as SQIVND (reference sequence). The CDR3 loop is CASSRAPQETQYF. DNA for the CDR3: TGTGCCAGTAGTAGAGCCCCCCAAGAGACCCAGTACTTC.

This clone was seen once. This sample also contains other DNA sequences that code for the same CDR3. This chain links TRBV19 with TRBJ1-1, with 10 bases lining up with TRBD1. This CDR3 is 13 amino acids long. The V segment lost 5 bases and the J segment 5 bases; nucleotides outside the gene matches: 2. Germline V gives CDR1 LNHDA, CDR2 SQIVND (reference sequence). The CDR3 reads CASSRDRGTEAFF. CDR3 DNA: TGTGCCAGTAGTCGGGACAGGGGTACTGAAGCTTTCTTT.

V usage is TRBV11-2 and J usage is TRBJ2-2; weak D call: TRBD1 (5 bases). This CDR3 region has 16 residues. Germline-derived CDR1 and CDR2 are SGHAT and FQNNGV. Trimming took off 5 bases at V and 6 bases at J, with 19 bases between the two ends. CDR3 sequence (DNA): TGTGCCAGCAGCCGGCGGCAGGGTTTTGGGTCCGGGGAGCTGTTTTTT. Translation gives CASSRRQGFGSGELFF.

The chain carries TRBV28 and TRBJ1-5; TRBD1 matches 7 bases. The junction had 14 bases not matched to a gene; V was cut back by 5 bases and J by 7 bases. The CDR3 is made up of 16 amino acids. Germline V CDR1 and CDR2: MDHEN, SYDVKM. CDR3 bases: TGTGCCAGCAGTCCCGCGGACCAGGGGGTAGGCCAGCCCCAGCATTTT. Encoded protein: CASSPADQGVGQPQHF.

The rearrangement joins TRBV19 to TRBJ1-1, with 9 bases matching TRBD1. The CDR3 spans 16 residues. J lost 3 bases, V lost 4 bases, and 9 bases had no gene match. CDR1 and CDR2 from the germline V gene are LNHDA and SQIVND (reference sequence). CDR3 protein: CASSRPNRGLYTEAFF. For the CDR3, the DNA is TGTGCCAGTAGTAGACCTAACAGGGGGCTGTACACTGAAGCTTTCTTT.

The rearrangement links TRBV19 to TRBJ1-4, with TRBD1 identical over 7 bases. V lost 5 bases and J lost 8; bases outside the gene matches: 11. Germline V gene data show CDR1 as LNHDA and CDR2 as SQIVND (reference sequence). CDR3 length: 15 amino acids. The CDR3 loop is CASSPTRGPGEKLFF. The CDR3 nucleotides are TGTGCCAGTAGTCCTACGAGGGGGCCGGGAGAAAAACTGTTTTTT.

The chain joins TRBV9 to TRBJ1-6, with a weak D call TRBD1 (5 bases). Trimming cost V 2 bases and J 8 bases, with 14 bases left between them. CDR3 length: 15 residues. Germline V CDR1 and CDR2: SGDLS, YYNGEE. CDR3 loop: CASSVGTVGDSPLHF. CDR3 nucleotide sequence: TGTGCCAGCAGCGTCGGTACGGTAGGGGATTCACCCCTCCACTTT.

The chain is built from TRBV5-1 and TRBJ2-1; 14 nucleotides align to TRBD2. CDR1 SGHRS and CDR2 YFSETQ come from the germline V gene. This CDR3 has 20 residues. J gave up 5 bases and V 2 bases, and 15 bases lay outside the gene matches. Written as DNA, the CDR3 is TGCGCCAGCAGCTTTCGGACTAGCGGGGGGCCTCGGTCTTTGGACAATGAGCAGTTCTTC. Amino acid sequence: CASSFRTSGGPRSLDNEQFF. Full variable domain (outside the CDR3, taken from reference TRBV5-1 and TRBJ2-1): KAGVTQTPRYLIKTRGQQVTLSCSPISGHRSVSWYQQTPGQGLQFLFEYFSETQRNKGNFPGRFSGRQFSNSRSEMNVSTLELGDSALYLCASSFRTSGGPRSLDNEQFFGPGTRLTVL.

The genes are TRBV19 and TRBJ2-2, with 8 bases lining up with TRBD2. CDR3 length: 15 amino acids. Trimming removed 10 bases from V and 7 bases from J; junction bases left unmatched: 14. From germline, CDR1 is LNHDA and CDR2 SQIVND (reference sequence). As DNA, the CDR3 is TGTGCCATCGGAAAGCCGGGGGGGCCGAACGGGGAGCTGTTTTTT. Translation gives CAIGKPGGPNGELFF. The full variable domain, its missing parts supplied by reference TRBV19 and TRBJ2-2, is DGGITQSPKYLFRKEGQNVTLSCEQNLNHDAMYWYRQDPGQGLRLIYYSQIVNDFQKGDIAEGYSVSREKKESFPLTVTSAQKNPTAFYLCAIGKPGGPNGELFFGEGSRLTVL.

The genes are TRBV7-2 and TRBJ1-2; TRBD1 might be the D (5 bases). This CDR3 is built from 14 residues. V lost 5 bases, J lost 3 bases, and 13 bases lay in between. Looked up from germline, CDR1 is SGHTA and CDR2 is FQGNSA. The CDR3 reads CASSPLRGYYGYTF. CDR3 nucleotides: TGTGCCAGCAGCCCGTTACGGGGGTACTATGGCTACACCTTC.

The rearrangement uses TRBV28 and TRBJ1-2; D gene ambiguous. The CDR3 contains 10 residues. CDR1 is MDHEN and CDR2 is SYDVKM in the germline V gene. Trimming cost V 6 bases and J 6 bases, with 5 bases left between them. CDR3 DNA: TGTGCCAGCAGCTCCGATGGCTACACCTTC. Its translation: CASSSDGYTF.

J is TRBJ2-3 and V is TRBV13, with D uncertain. V lost 3 bases and J 0 bases, leaving 4 bases between the germline ends. CDR1 is PRHDT, CDR2 FYEKMQ, per germline (reference sequence). This CDR3 comprises 13 residues. The CDR3 coding sequence is TGTGCCAGCAGCTTCCTAAGCACAGATACGCAGTATTTT. Protein sequence: CASSFLSTDTQYF.

The V gene is TRBV10-2, the J gene TRBJ1-5, with a possible D match to TRBD1 (6 bases). From germline, CDR1 is WSHSY and CDR2 SAAADI. The CDR3 has 15 residues. V shed 4 bases and J shed 3 bases, with 13 bases lying between them. The CDR3 reads CASSGETGNNQPQHF. Written as DNA, the CDR3 is TGCGCCAGCAGTGGGGAGACAGGAAACAATCAGCCCCAGCATTTT.

As concerns this clone: In the same sample, other DNA sequences code for this CDR3. The chain carries TRBV5-4 and TRBJ2-7; 9 bases agree with TRBD1. This CDR3 contains 15 residues. V was pared by 4 bases and J by 2 bases, with 7 bases of the junction left unmatched. Germline lookup yields CDR1 SGHNT and CDR2 YYREEE (reference sequence). As DNA, the CDR3 is TGTGCCAGCAGCCAGGACAGGGGCCAAACCTACGAGCAGTACTTC. This codes for CASSQDRGQTYEQYF.

This clone was counted a few times. The chain carries TRBV4-1 and TRBJ1-3; TRBD1 is a possible D gene (6 bases). Between the trimmed V and J ends, which lost 3 bases and 0 bases, there was a span of 15 bases. The germline CDR1 and CDR2 sequences are MGHRA and YSYEKL. The CDR3 consists of 17 residues. The CDR3 nucleotides read TGCGCCAGCAGCCATGAGTGGACAGCCCGCTCTGGAAACACCATATATTTT. Translating it yields CASSHEWTARSGNTIYF.

V and J are TRBV9 and TRBJ2-7; 8 bases line up with TRBD1. The germline V gene has CDR1 SGDLS and CDR2 YYNGEE. The CDR3 runs to 14 residues. Losses at the gene ends were 4 bases for V and 3 bases for J; bases not matched to a gene: 6. CDR3 sequence (DNA): TGTGCCAGCAGCTCTGGACAGGGTGGCTACGAGCAGTACTTC. As protein: CASSSGQGGYEQYF.

The chain joins TRBV21-1 to TRBJ2-7; the table's D gene call, TRBD1, was not cross checked with the DNA. TRBV21-1 constitutes a pseudogene. The CDR3 is made up of 16 amino acids. The CDR3 DNA reads TGTGCCAGCAGCAAATCAACTTCAAAACAGGGCTACGAGCAGTACTTC. Residues: CASSKSTSKQGYEQYF.